This T cell receptor beta chain was recovered during a study of blood T cell repertoires in COVID-19. Study-wide background: Acute-phase and convalescent COVID-19 samples originated in the United States, Italy and Spain. Nucleic acid was either cDNA or gDNA, and it came from T cells, B-cell-depleted T cells, or PBMCs.

This CDR3 has 15 amino acids. The germline CDR1 and CDR2 sequences are SGHNT and YYREEE (reference sequence). V was pared by 3 bases and J by 1 base, with 4 bases of the junction left unmatched. Generated by immunoSEQ multiplex PCR, the TCRdb table keeps only in-frame clones and is missing some. The sample includes about 190,000 clones, more than 75% of them seen just once. The clonotype comes from a human donor in a cohort sampled during active COVID-19. The source material was peripheral blood. V gene TRBV5-4 combines with J gene TRBJ2-1; 7 nucleotides match TRBD1. CDR3 sequence (DNA): TGTGCCAGCAGCTCCGGACAGGCGTCCTACAATGAGCAGTTCTTC. Translated: CASSSGQASYNEQFF.